This T cell receptor (beta chain) was captured in a study of graft-versus-host responses after intestinal transplantation. For the study at large: Transplant types were multivisceral, liver-intestinal, or isolated intestinal. Tacrolimus and steroids were given for 3 to 4 years to all recipients after anti-thymocyte globulin induction. Whole-study findings and limits: Recipient marrow contained GvH clones, some of which appeared first in ileum or blood.

TCRdb's copy holds only in-frame clones and misses some; the assay was immunoSEQ multiplex PCR. This sample has approximately 89,000 clones, with 90% found just once. With respect to this clone: No antigen is known for it.

The V gene's germline CDR1 is MNHNY and CDR2 SVGAGI (reference sequence). The CDR3 length is 16 residues. V gave up 0 bases and J gave up 2 bases, with 13 bases separating them. The chain carries TRBV6-6 and TRBJ1-1; unclear D gene. The origin of this receptor is a human patient who received an intestinal transplant, so some T cells may come from the graft donor. The sequences come from PBMCs, collected just under 460 days after intestinal transplant. Here the CDR3 DNA reads TGTGCCAGCAGTTACTCGAATCCTAGGATTAACACTGAAGCTTTCTTT. Protein product: CASSYSNPRINTEAFF.